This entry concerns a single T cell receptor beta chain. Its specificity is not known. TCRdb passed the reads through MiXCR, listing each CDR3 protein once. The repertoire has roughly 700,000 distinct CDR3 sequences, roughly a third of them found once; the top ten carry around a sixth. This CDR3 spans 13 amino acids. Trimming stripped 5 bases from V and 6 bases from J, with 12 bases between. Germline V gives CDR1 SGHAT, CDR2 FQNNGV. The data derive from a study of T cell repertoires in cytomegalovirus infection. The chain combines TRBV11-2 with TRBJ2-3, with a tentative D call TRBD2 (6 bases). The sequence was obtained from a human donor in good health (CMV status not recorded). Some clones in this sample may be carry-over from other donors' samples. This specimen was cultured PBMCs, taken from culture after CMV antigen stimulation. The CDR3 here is CASSRPGRDTQYF. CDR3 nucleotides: TGTGCCAGCAGCCGCCCGGGGAGGGATACGCAGTATTTT.